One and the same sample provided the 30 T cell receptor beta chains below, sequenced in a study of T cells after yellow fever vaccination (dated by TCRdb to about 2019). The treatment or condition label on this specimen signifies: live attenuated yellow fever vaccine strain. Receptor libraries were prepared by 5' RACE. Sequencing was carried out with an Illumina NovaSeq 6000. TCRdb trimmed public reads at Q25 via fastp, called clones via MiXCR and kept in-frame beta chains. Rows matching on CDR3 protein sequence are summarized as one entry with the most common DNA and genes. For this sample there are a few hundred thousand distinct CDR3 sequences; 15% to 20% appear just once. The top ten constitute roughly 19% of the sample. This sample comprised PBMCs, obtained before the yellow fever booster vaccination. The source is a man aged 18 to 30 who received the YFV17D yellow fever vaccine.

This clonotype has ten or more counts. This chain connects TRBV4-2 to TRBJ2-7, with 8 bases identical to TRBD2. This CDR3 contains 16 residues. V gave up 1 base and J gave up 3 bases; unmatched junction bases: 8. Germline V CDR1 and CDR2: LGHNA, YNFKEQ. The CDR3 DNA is TGTGCCAGCAGCCAAGGCTCCGGGGGGGAGTACTACGAGCAGTACTTC. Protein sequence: CASSQGSGGEYYEQYF.

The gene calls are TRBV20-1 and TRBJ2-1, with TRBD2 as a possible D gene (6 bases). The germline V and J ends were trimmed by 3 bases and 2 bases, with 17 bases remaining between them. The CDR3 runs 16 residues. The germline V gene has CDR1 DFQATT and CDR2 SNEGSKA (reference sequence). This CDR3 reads CSARGEEPGTYNEQFF. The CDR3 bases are TGCAGTGCTAGGGGGGAGGAACCTGGGACCTACAATGAGCAGTTCTTC.

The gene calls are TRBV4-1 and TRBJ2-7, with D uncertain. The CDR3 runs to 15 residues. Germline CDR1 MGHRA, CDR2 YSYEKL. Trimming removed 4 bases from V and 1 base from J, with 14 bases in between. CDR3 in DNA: TGCGCCAGCAGCCCCGTGCCCTTCGTATCCTACGAGCAGTACTTC. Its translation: CASSPVPFVSYEQYF.

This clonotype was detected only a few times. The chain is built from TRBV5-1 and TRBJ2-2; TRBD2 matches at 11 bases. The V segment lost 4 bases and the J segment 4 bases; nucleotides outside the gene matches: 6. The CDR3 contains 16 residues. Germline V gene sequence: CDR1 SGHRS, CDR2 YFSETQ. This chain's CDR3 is CASSPLAGDVTGELFF. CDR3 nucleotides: TGCGCCAGCAGCCCACTAGCGGGGGACGTCACCGGGGAGCTGTTTTTT. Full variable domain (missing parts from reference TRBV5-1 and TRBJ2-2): KAGVTQTPRYLIKTRGQQVTLSCSPISGHRSVSWYQQTPGQGLQFLFEYFSETQRNKGNFPGRFSGRQFSNSRSEMNVSTLELGDSALYLCASSPLAGDVTGELFFGEGSRLTVL.

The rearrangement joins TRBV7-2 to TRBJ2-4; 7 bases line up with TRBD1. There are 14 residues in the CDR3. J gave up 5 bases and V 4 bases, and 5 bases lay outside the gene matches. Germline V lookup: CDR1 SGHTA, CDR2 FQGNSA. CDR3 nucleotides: TGTGCCAGCAGCTCCGGGACAGTTCAAAACATTCAGTACTTC. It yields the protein CASSSGTVQNIQYF.

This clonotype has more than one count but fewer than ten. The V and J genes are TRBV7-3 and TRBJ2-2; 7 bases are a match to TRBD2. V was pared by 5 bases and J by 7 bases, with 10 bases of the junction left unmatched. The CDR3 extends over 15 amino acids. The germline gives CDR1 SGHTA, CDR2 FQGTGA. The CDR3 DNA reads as TGTGCCAGCAGCAAGACATGGGACTACGGCGGGGAGCTGTTTTTT. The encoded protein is CASSKTWDYGGELFF. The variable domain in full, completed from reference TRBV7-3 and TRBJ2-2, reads GAGVSQTPSNKVTEKGKYVELRCDPISGHTALYWYRQSLGQGPEFLIYFQGTGAADDSGLPNDRFFAVRPEGSVSTLKIQRTERGDSAVYLCASSKTWDYGGELFFGEGSRLTVL.

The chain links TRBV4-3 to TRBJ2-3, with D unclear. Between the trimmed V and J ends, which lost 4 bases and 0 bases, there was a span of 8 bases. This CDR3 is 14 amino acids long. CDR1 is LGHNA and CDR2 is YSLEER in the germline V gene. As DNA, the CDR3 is TGCGCCAGCAGCCCCCGTGAAAGCACAGATACGCAGTATTTT. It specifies CASSPRESTDTQYF.

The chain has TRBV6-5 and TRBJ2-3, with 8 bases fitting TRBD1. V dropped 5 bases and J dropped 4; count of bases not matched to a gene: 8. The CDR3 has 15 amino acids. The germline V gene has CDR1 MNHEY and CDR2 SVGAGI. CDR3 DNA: TGTGCCAGCAGTCGACAGGGGCTCGACCCAGATACGCAGTATTTT. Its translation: CASSRQGLDPDTQYF.

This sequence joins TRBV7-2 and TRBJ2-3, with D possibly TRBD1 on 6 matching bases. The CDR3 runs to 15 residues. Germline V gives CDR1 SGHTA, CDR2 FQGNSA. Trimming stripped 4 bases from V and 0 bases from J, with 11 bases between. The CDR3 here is CASSSGTYSTDTQYF. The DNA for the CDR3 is TGTGCCAGCAGCTCCGGGACATATAGCACAGATACGCAGTATTTT.

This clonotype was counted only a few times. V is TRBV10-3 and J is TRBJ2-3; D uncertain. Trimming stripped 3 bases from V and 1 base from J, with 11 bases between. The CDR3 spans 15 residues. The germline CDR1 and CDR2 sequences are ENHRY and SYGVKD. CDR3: CAISDFGVGTDTQYF. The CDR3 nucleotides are TGTGCCATCAGTGACTTTGGAGTGGGCACAGATACGCAGTATTTT.

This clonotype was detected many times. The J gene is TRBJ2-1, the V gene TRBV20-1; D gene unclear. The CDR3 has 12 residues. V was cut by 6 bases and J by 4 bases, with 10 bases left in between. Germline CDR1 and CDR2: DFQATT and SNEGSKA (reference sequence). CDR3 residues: CSAPNRYNEQFF. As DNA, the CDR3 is TGCAGTGCCCCCAACCGATACAATGAGCAGTTCTTC.

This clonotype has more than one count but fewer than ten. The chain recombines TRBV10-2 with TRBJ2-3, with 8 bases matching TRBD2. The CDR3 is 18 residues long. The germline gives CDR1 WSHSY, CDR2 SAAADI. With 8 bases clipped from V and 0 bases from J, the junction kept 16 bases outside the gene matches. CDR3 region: CASSRGGGPHPSTDTQYF. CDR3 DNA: TGCGCCAGCTCTAGAGGCGGGGGGCCCCATCCTAGCACAGATACGCAGTATTTT.

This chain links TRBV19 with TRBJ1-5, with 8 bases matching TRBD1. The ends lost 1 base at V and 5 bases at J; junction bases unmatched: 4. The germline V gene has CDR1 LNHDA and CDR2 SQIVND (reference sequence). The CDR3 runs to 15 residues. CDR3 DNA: TGTGCCAGTAGTATAGGGGACAGGCAATATCAGCCCCAGCATTTT. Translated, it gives CASSIGDRQYQPQHF. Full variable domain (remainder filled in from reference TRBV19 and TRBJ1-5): DGGITQSPKYLFRKEGQNVTLSCEQNLNHDAMYWYRQDPGQGLRLIYYSQIVNDFQKGDIAEGYSVSREKKESFPLTVTSAQKNPTAFYLCASSIGDRQYQPQHFGDGTRLSIL.

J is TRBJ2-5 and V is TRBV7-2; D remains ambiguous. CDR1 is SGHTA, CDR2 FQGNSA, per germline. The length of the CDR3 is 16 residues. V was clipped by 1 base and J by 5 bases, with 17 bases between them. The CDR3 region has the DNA TGTGCCAGCAGCTTAGGTGGCAGTCCTCCGGGTGAGACCCAGTACTTC. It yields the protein CASSLGGSPPGETQYF.

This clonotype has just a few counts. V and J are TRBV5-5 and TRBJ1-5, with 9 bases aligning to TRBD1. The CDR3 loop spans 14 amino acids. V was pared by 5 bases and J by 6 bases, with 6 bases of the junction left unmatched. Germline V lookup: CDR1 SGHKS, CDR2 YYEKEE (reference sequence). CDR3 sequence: CASRSGTGTQPQHF. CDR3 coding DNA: TGTGCCAGCAGATCCGGGACAGGGACTCAGCCCCAGCATTTT. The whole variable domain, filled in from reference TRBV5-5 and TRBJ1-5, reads DAGVTQSPTHLIKTRGQQVTLRCSPISGHKSVSWYQQVLGQGPQFIFQYYEKEERGRGNFPDRFSARQFPNYSSELNVNALLLGDSALYLCASRSGTGTQPQHFGDGTRLSIL.

The CDR3 region is CASSYRGLGGASGNTIYF. In nucleotides, the CDR3 is TGTGCCAGCAGTTACAGGGGATTAGGGGGGGCCTCTGGAAACACCATATATTTT. The chain employs TRBV6-5 and TRBJ1-3; TRBD1 might be the D (6 bases). Germline V gene sequence: CDR1 MNHEY, CDR2 SVGAGI. CDR3 length: 18 amino acids. V lost 2 bases, J lost 0 bases, and 17 bases lay in between.

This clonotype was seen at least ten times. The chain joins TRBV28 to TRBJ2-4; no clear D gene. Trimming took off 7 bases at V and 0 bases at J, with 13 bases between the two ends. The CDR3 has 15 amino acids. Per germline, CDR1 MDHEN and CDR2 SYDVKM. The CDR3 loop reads CASTLRTVAKNIQYF. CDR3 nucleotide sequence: TGTGCCAGCACCCTGCGGACGGTAGCCAAAAACATTCAGTACTTC.

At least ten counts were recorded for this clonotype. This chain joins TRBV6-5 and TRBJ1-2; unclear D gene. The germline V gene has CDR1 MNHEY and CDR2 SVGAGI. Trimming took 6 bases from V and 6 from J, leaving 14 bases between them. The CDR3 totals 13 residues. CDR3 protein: CASRPSGGDGYTF. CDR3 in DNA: TGTGCCAGCAGGCCTTCCGGTGGGGATGGCTACACCTTC.

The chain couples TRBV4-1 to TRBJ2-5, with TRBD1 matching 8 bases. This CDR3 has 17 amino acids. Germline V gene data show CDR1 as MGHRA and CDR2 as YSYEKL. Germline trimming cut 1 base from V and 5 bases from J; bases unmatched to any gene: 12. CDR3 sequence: CASSQGLQGALTETQYF. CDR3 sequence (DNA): TGCGCCAGCAGCCAAGGACTGCAGGGGGCGCTTACGGAGACCCAGTACTTC.

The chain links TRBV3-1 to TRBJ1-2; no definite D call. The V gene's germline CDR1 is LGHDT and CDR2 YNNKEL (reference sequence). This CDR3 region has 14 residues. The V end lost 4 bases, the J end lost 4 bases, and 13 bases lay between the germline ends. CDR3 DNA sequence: TGTGCCAGCAGCCGGAGAAGACTAAGCTATGGCTACACCTTC. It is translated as CASSRRRLSYGYTF. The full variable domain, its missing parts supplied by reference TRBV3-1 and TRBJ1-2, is DTAVSQTPKYLVTQMGNDKSIKCEQNLGHDTMYWYKQDSKKFLKIMFSYNNKELIINETVPNRFSPKSPDKAHLNLHINSLELGDSAVYFCASSRRRLSYGYTFGSGTRLTVV.

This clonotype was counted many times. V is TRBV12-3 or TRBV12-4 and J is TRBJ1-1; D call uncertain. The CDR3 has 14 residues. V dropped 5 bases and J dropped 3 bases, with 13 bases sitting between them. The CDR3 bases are TGTGCCAGCAGTCTAACGTCTTGGGACACTGAAGCTTTCTTT. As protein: CASSLTSWDTEAFF.

CDR3 in amino acids: CASSDGQSNEKLFF. CDR3 sequence (DNA): TGCGCCAGCAGCGACGGACAGTCTAATGAAAAACTGTTTTTT. The chain uses TRBV5-1 and TRBJ1-4; tentatively, D is TRBD1 (6 bases). V was trimmed by 4 bases and J by 3 bases, leaving 10 bases between them. CDR3 size: 14 residues. Germline CDR1 SGHRS, CDR2 YFSETQ.

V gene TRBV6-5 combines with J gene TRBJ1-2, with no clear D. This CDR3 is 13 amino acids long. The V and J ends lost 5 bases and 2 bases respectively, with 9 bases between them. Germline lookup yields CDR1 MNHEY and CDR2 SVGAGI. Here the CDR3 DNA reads TGTGCCAGCAGTCGCGGACGGAACTATGGCTACACCTTC. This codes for CASSRGRNYGYTF.

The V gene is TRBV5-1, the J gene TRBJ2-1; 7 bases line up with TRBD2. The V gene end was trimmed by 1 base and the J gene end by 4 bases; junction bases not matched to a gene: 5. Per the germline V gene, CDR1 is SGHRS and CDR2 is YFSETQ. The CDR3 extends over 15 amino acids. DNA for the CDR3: TGCGCCAGCAGCTTGAGTGCGGGAGTATACAATGAGCAGTTCTTC. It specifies CASSLSAGVYNEQFF.

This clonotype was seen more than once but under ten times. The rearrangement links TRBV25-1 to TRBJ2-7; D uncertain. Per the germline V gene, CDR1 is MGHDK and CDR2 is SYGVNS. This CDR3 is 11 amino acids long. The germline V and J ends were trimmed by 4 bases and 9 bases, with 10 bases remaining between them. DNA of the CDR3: TGTGCCAGCAGTGTACTGTCACGGCAGTACTTC. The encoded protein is CASSVLSRQYF.

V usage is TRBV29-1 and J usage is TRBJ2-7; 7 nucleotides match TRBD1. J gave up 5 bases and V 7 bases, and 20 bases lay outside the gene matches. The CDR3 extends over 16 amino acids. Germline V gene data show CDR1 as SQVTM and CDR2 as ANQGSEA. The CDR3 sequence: CSAHHPGQSPSHEQYV. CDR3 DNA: TGCAGCGCCCACCACCCGGGACAGAGCCCCTCTCACGAGCAGTACGTC.

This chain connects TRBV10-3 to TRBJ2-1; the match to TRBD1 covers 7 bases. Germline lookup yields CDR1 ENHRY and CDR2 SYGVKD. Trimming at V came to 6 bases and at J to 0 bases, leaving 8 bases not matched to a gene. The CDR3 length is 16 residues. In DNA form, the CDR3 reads TGTGCCATCAGGGCCCGGGACAGAAGCTCCTACAATGAGCAGTTCTTC. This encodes CAIRARDRSSYNEQFF.

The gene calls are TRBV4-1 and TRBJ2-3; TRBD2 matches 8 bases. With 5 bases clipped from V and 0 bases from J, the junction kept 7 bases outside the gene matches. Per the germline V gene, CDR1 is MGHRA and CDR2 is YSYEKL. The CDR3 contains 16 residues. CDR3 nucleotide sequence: TGCGCCAGCAGCACCGCGGGGGGACTCAGCACAGATACGCAGTATTTT. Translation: CASSTAGGLSTDTQYF.

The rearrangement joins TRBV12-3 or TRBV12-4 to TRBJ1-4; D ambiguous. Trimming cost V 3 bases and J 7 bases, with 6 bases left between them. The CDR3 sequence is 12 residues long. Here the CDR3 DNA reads TGTGCCAGCAGTTTTCGGAGTGAAAAACTGTTTTTT. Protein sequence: CASSFRSEKLFF.

The CDR3 protein is CASSLNRVPGNTIYF. Written as DNA, the CDR3 is TGCGCCAGCAGCCTTAACAGGGTCCCTGGAAACACCATATATTTT. V gene TRBV4-3 combines with J gene TRBJ1-3; D may be TRBD1 (6 bases). The V gene's germline CDR1 is LGHNA and CDR2 YSLEER. CDR3 length equals 15 residues. V lost 4 bases and J lost 2, with 12 bases in between.